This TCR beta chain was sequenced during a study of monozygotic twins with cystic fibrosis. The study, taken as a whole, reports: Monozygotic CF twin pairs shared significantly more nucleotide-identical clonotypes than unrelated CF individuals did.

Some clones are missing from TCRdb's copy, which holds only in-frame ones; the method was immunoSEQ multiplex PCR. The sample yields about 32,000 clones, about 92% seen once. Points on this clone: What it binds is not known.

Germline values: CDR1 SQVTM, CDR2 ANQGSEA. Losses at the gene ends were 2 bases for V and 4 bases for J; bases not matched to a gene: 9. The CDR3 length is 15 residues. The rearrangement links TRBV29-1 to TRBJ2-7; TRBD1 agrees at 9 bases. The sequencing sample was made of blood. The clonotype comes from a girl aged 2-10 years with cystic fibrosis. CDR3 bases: TGCAGCGTTGAATGGGGACAGGGAGGAAAGTACGAGCAGTACTTC. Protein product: CSVEWGQGGKYEQYF.